This note documents a single TCR beta chain sequence. Antigen specificity is unknown. Trimming took 3 bases from V and 2 from J, leaving 15 bases between them. The CDR3 consists of 16 residues. The germline gives CDR1 SNHLY, CDR2 FYNNEI. The sample originates from a study of cytomegalovirus exposure and HLA in healthy donors. General study points: A later look showed TCR association rates differing by HLA locus, highest for DRB1 and lowest for HLA-C. The classifier, whose performance was assessed in both the original and validation cohorts, reportedly diagnosed cytomegalovirus status with high specificity and sensitivity. Many donors shared some public TCRs, even though most TCR sequences were rare. The analysis excluded some indistinguishable V segments, including TRBV6-2 and TRBV6-3.

PCR primers comprised 60 Vbeta and 13 Jbeta primers. TCRdb's copy holds only in-frame clones and misses some; the assay was immunoSEQ multiplex PCR. The sample consists of approximately 110,000 clones, 69% of them appearing once. The receptor was isolated from a man younger than 40 in good health and CMV-seronegative. V gene TRBV2 combines with J gene TRBJ2-3; possibly TRBD2 for D (6 bases). The sequencing input was PBMCs. CDR3 DNA: TGTGCCAGCAGTGATGGTCGCGGGACTTACACAGATACGCAGTATTTT. It specifies CASSDGRGTYTDTQYF.